The 16 T cell receptor beta chains in this list originate from one sample, sequenced in a study of tumor-infiltrating lymphocytes in localized non-small cell lung cancer. Repertoires were generated with immunoSEQ multiplex PCR, while TCRdb's copy carries only in-frame clones and drops some. The sample has about 10,000 clones, approximately 86% seen once. The material sequenced was uninvolved lung tissue not adjacent to the tumor. These receptor sequences come from a human donor with non-small cell lung cancer.

The chain joins TRBV2 to TRBJ2-1; 11 nucleotides line up with TRBD2. J was trimmed by 2 bases and V by 1 base; bases with no gene match: 7. The CDR3 contains 18 residues. Germline assignment: CDR1 SNHLY and CDR2 FYNNEI. Written as DNA, the CDR3 is TGTGCCAGCAGTGAAGGACTAGCGGGGTTCGTGACCTACAATGAGCAGTTCTTC. Translating it yields CASSEGLAGFVTYNEQFF.

Here the CDR3 reads CASSSRTGGQDTQYF. Here the CDR3 DNA reads TGTGCCAGCAGCTCCCGAACGGGGGGCCAGGATACGCAGTATTTT. V usage is TRBV5-5 and J usage is TRBJ2-3; the D gene is possibly TRBD2 (7 bases). Trimming took off 3 bases at V and 6 bases at J, with 17 bases between the two ends. CDR3 length equals 15 residues. Germline V gene sequence: CDR1 SGHKS, CDR2 YYEKEE (reference sequence).

The J gene is TRBJ1-4, the V gene TRBV29-1; TRBD1 agrees at 7 bases. The length of the CDR3 is 14 residues. Trimming cost V 5 bases and J 5 bases; bases outside gene matches: 8. CDR1 SQVTM and CDR2 ANQGSEA come from the germline V gene. The CDR3, as DNA: TGCAGCGTTTTACAGGGGACGCCAAATGAAAAACTGTTTTTT. Encoded protein: CSVLQGTPNEKLFF. The full variable domain, in which reference TRBV29-1 and TRBJ1-4 provide the parts outside the CDR3, is SAVISQKPSRDICQRGTSLTIQCQVDSQVTMMFWYRQQPGQSLTLIATANQGSEATYESGFVIDKFPISRPNLTFSTLTVSNMSPEDSSIYLCSVLQGTPNEKLFFGSGTQLSVL.

The chain combines TRBV7-3 with TRBJ2-7; tentatively, D is TRBD2 (5 bases). The CDR3 runs to 16 residues. The germline gives CDR1 SGHTA, CDR2 FQGTGA. Deletions cut 3 bases from V and 3 bases from J, with 18 bases between. CDR3 in DNA: TGTGCCAGCAGCTTTCGCGTTGGACTCGGAATCTACGAGCAGTACTTC. Translated, it gives CASSFRVGLGIYEQYF.

J is TRBJ2-7 and V is TRBV6-1; TRBD2 matches at 7 bases. The CDR3 sequence is 16 residues long. The germline V gene has CDR1 MNHNS and CDR2 SASEGT. Trimming took 4 bases from V and 2 from J; bases not matched to a gene: 11. CDR3 sequence: CASSGGLGRGTYEQYF. CDR3 sequence (DNA): TGTGCCAGCAGTGGAGGACTAGGGCGGGGCACCTACGAGCAGTACTTC.

The chain uses TRBV5-1 and TRBJ2-5; 7 bases align to TRBD1. Per germline, CDR1 SGHRS and CDR2 YFSETQ. The ends lost 1 base at V and 1 base at J; junction bases unmatched: 1. The CDR3 is 14 residues long. CDR3 nucleotide sequence: TGCGCCAGCAGCTTGACAGGGGCCCAAGAGACCCAGTACTTC. This gives the protein CASSLTGAQETQYF.

The chain is built from TRBV7-9 and TRBJ2-5; maybe TRBD2 (5 bases). There are 13 residues in the CDR3. Germline CDR1 and CDR2: SEHNR and FQNEAQ (reference sequence). With 4 bases removed from V and 5 bases from J, the gap between germline ends came to 11 bases. The CDR3 loop reads CASSYGVPETQYF. As DNA, the CDR3 is TGTGCCAGCAGCTACGGGGTTCCCGAGACCCAGTACTTC.

The J gene is TRBJ2-7, the V gene TRBV6-1; D may be TRBD1 or TRBD2 (5 bases each). The germline CDR1 and CDR2 sequences are MNHNS and SASEGT. CDR3 size: 14 residues. V was trimmed by 6 bases and J by 2 bases, leaving 14 bases between them. CDR3 sequence: CASSSGTTPYEQYF. The CDR3 DNA reads TGTGCCAGCAGCTCCGGGACCACGCCCTACGAGCAGTACTTC.

The V call is TRBV27, the J call TRBJ1-2; D call uncertain. Looked up from germline, CDR1 is MNHEY and CDR2 is SMNVEV (reference sequence). V was clipped by 6 bases and J by 2 bases, with 10 bases between them. CDR3 length: 13 residues. The CDR3 DNA reads TGTGCCAGCAGGCCCACAGCGAACTATGGCTACACCTTC. Its protein is CASRPTANYGYTF.

This chain links TRBV6-1 with TRBJ1-3, with TRBD1 identical over 7 bases. From germline, CDR1 is MNHNS and CDR2 SASEGT. CDR3 length equals 15 residues. After removal of 4 bases from V and 2 bases from J, the junction contained 5 bases not matched to a gene. The chain's CDR3 is CASSASDRAGNTIYF. CDR3 sequence (DNA): TGTGCCAGCAGTGCCTCCGACAGGGCTGGAAACACCATATATTTT.

This chain joins TRBV9 and TRBJ2-5; D perhaps matches TRBD2 (5 bases). The CDR3 is made up of 14 amino acids. The germline V gene encodes CDR1 SGDLS and CDR2 YYNGEE. Trimming removed 3 bases at V and 7 bases at J, with 16 bases between. CDR3: CASSERESFGTQYF. CDR3 nucleotide sequence: TGTGCCAGCAGCGAGAGGGAGAGCTTCGGGACCCAGTACTTC. Complete variable domain (other parts from reference TRBV9 and TRBJ2-5): DSGVTQTPKHLITATGQRVTLRCSPRSGDLSVYWYQQSLDQGLQFLIQYYNGEERAKGNILERFSAQQFPDLHSELNLSSLELGDSALYFCASSERESFGTQYFGPGTRLLVL.

This clone came up once. The chain joins TRBV7-2 to TRBJ1-1; tentatively, D is TRBD1 (6 bases). Per the germline V gene, CDR1 is SGHTA and CDR2 is FQGNSA. The ends were cut back, 4 bases at V and 7 bases at J, with 19 bases in the middle. The length of the CDR3 is 15 residues. CDR3 amino acids: CASSSSRALTGEAFF. The CDR3 DNA reads TGTGCCAGCAGCTCCTCCCGTGCATTGACAGGTGAAGCTTTCTTT. Filled out from reference TRBV7-2 and TRBJ1-1, the complete variable domain reads GAGVSQSPSNKVTEKGKDVELRCDPISGHTALYWYRQSLGQGLEFLIYFQGNSAPDKSGLPSDRFSAERTGGSVSTLTIQRTQQEDSAVYLCASSSSRALTGEAFFGQGTRLTVV.

V is TRBV7-9 and J is TRBJ2-7; D is perhaps TRBD2 (6 bases). CDR1 is SEHNR and CDR2 is FQNEAQ in the germline V gene (reference sequence). The CDR3 spans 17 residues. V was clipped by 2 bases and J by 3 bases, with 20 bases between them. In DNA, the CDR3 is TGTGCCAGCAGCTTACAGGTGGTCGGGCGGGGACTCTACGAGCAGTACTTC. It translates to CASSLQVVGRGLYEQYF.

The chain is built from TRBV6-5 and TRBJ2-4; TRBD1 matches at 9 bases. Germline values: CDR1 MNHEY, CDR2 SVGAGI. There are 14 residues in the CDR3. V trimming: 6 bases; J trimming: 5 bases; junction bases outside the gene matches: 5. The CDR3 DNA is TGTGCCAGCAGGAGGACAGGGGTTGAAAACATTCAGTACTTC. Encoded protein: CASRRTGVENIQYF.

In this sample, this clone turned up a few times. The chain recombines TRBV6-1 with TRBJ1-6; unclear D gene. This CDR3 spans 13 amino acids. V was shortened by 5 bases and J by 8 bases, with 10 bases between the two germline ends. Germline V lookup: CDR1 MNHNS, CDR2 SASEGT. CDR3 nucleotide sequence: TGTGCCAGCAGTTCGGCAGGCTATTCACCCCTCCACTTT. As protein: CASSSAGYSPLHF.

J is TRBJ2-3 and V is TRBV7-9; 8 nucleotides align to TRBD1. CDR1 SEHNR and CDR2 FQNEAQ come from the germline V gene (reference sequence). The J segment lost 2 bases and the V segment lost 4 bases, leaving 2 bases of the junction unmatched. The CDR3 extends over 14 amino acids. CDR3 sequence reads: CASSWTGNTDTQYF. CDR3 nucleotide sequence: TGTGCCAGCAGCTGGACAGGGAACACAGATACGCAGTATTTT.